Below, 8 T cell receptor beta chains from the same sample are listed, as sequenced in a study of regulatory T cells in long-lasting Graves disease. CDR3 regions were amplified by Arm-PCR using iRepertoire HTBI primers to build TCR beta libraries. TCRdb re-analysed the multiplex PCR reads in MiXCR, keeping a single row per CDR3 protein. The profile shows some 450,000 distinct CDR3 sequences, 23% of them singletons. Time point specified: persistent/refractory GD, antithyroid drugs over 5 years with positive TRAb. Extracted RNA from PBMCs served as the source of the TCR library. Sequenced here: peripheral blood mononuclear cells (PBMCs), sampled when the disease was refractory, from a patient treated with antithyroid drugs. These receptors came from a female donor with Graves disease.

This clonotype has a handful of counts. The J gene is TRBJ2-7, the V gene TRBV19, with 9 bases fitting TRBD1. Germline V gives CDR1 LNHDA, CDR2 SQIVND (reference sequence). The ends lost 6 bases at V and 1 base at J; junction bases unmatched: 4. CDR3 length: 14 residues. The CDR3 DNA sequence: TGTGCCAGTAGAGTCGGACAGGGGTCCTACGAGCAGTACTTC. Its protein product is CASRVGQGSYEQYF.

The sample holds many counts of this clonotype. This chain joins TRBV12-3 or TRBV12-4 and TRBJ2-5; 8 nucleotides match TRBD1. Trimming removed 5 bases from V and 5 bases from J; junction bases left unmatched: 10. The CDR3 spans 15 residues. The CDR3 is CASSVNSGGRETQYF. The CDR3 coding sequence is TGTGCCAGCAGTGTCAATTCAGGGGGCCGGGAGACCCAGTACTTC.

This clonotype was seen ten or more times. This chain links TRBV12-3 or TRBV12-4 with TRBJ1-2; D perhaps matches TRBD1 (5 bases). This CDR3 has 14 residues. With 6 bases removed from V and 7 bases from J, the gap between germline ends came to 18 bases. The CDR3 nucleotides read TGTGCCAGCAGCCTCCGAAGGGGCGCGGGTGGCTACACCTTC. This encodes CASSLRRGAGGYTF.

This clonotype was observed a few times. The V and J genes are TRBV20-1 and TRBJ2-7, with 9 bases lining up with TRBD1. The CDR3 has 13 residues. Per germline, CDR1 DFQATT and CDR2 SNEGSKA (reference sequence). The V segment lost 5 bases and the J segment 6 bases; nucleotides outside the gene matches: 8. The CDR3 region has the DNA TGCAGTGCTGAACAGGGGGCGGCTGGCGAGCAGTACTTC. This sequence encodes CSAEQGAAGEQYF.

For this clonotype: A single base separates this from a much larger clone, so it may be a read error. The V call is TRBV6-2 or TRBV6-3, the J call TRBJ2-5; 11 positions match TRBD2. The CDR3 covers 18 residues. Germline loops: CDR1 MNHEY, CDR2 SVGEGT. Trimming removed 4 bases from V and 5 bases from J; junction bases left unmatched: 15. The CDR3 coding sequence is TGTGCCAGCAGTTTATCGGCTAGGGGACTAGCGGCGAAGGAGACCCAGTACTTC. This sequence encodes CASSLSARGLAAKETQYF.

The rearrangement links TRBV28 to TRBJ2-4; D is ambiguous. The CDR3 length is 16 residues. Per the germline V gene, CDR1 is MDHEN and CDR2 is SYDVKM. V shed 3 bases and J shed 0 bases, with 12 bases lying between them. The CDR3 sequence is CASSLYDHPAKNIQYF. Written as DNA, the CDR3 is TGTGCCAGCAGTTTGTATGACCATCCAGCCAAAAACATTCAGTACTTC.

This clonotype was observed a handful of times. This rearrangement joins TRBV9 to TRBJ1-6; D is undetermined. The V gene's germline CDR1 is SGDLS and CDR2 YYNGEE. Trimming took off 2 bases at V and 10 bases at J, with 10 bases between the two ends. There are 13 residues in the CDR3. The CDR3 DNA sequence: TGTGCCAGCAGCGTTAAATACGGGTCACCCCTCCACTTT. It yields the protein CASSVKYGSPLHF.

The chain has TRBV27 and TRBJ2-7, with 8 bases matching TRBD2. This CDR3 region has 15 residues. Germline V gene lookup returns CDR1 MNHEY and CDR2 SMNVEV (reference sequence). The V gene end was trimmed by 2 bases and the J gene end by 6 bases; junction bases not matched to a gene: 9. In DNA form, the CDR3 reads TGTGCCAGCAGTTTAGATGCTAGCGGGCGGGTCGAGCAGTACTTC. Translating it yields CASSLDASGRVEQYF.